The clone carrying this T cell receptor (beta chain) was picked up many times. Its target is not known. Breast cancer patients provided tissue from their axillary draining lymph nodes. This sample was included in a study of breast tumors, draining lymph nodes, adjacent tissues. Points from the study as a whole: The lymph node origin of tumor T cells was framed as consistent with a hypothesis, not demonstrated. Tumor TCR diversity was below lymph nodes but above nontumor tissue. Luminal-like breast cancer showed significantly greater tumor-nontumor repertoire similarity than basal-like breast cancer did. Data fit most tumor T cells coming from lymph node, expanding in tumor.

TCRdb reprocessed the multiplex PCR reads with MiXCR, giving one entry per CDR3 protein. The sample includes fewer than 200,000 distinct CDR3 sequences, more than 25% of them seen just once. The germline CDR1 and CDR2 sequences are SNHLY and FYNNEI. V was trimmed by 8 bases and J by 0 bases, leaving 8 bases between them. The CDR3 has 14 residues. The sequence was collected from a female donor with breast cancer. Some clones in this sample may be carry-over from other donors' samples. The chain is built from TRBV2 and TRBJ1-6; D not resolved. Sequenced material: axillary lymph node tissue. This CDR3 reads CASGESSYNSPLHF. The CDR3 region has the DNA TGTGCCAGCGGGGAGAGCTCCTATAATTCACCCCTCCACTTT.